This T cell receptor beta chain is from a study of blood T cells in healthy people across ages. For the second PCR, which ran for roughly 7 to 11 cycles, a sample-barcoded 5' primer and a J-beta primer mix were used. TCRdb reanalysed the 5' RACE reads using MiXCR and keeps one entry per CDR3 protein. The sample gives roughly 800,000 distinct CDR3 sequences, around a quarter of which show up once; around 3% is in the top ten. CDR1 SGHRS and CDR2 YFSETQ come from the germline V gene. The CDR3 is made up of 14 amino acids. V dropped 4 bases and J dropped 3 bases, with 11 bases sitting between them. The same data also contributed to another study, on T cells of mothers and their children.

This chain uses TRBV5-1 with TRBJ1-3, with unresolved D. The clonotype originates from a boy between 10 and 17 years old in good health. The sample consisted of blood. The CDR3 sequence is CASSPDYGGNTIYF. The CDR3 region has the DNA TGCGCCAGCAGCCCGGATTACGGTGGAAACACCATATATTTT.